The 21 T cell receptor beta chains below were found in one sample sequenced in a study of T cells after yellow fever vaccination. TCRdb re-called the 5' RACE reads through MiXCR, storing one row per CDR3 protein. Among just under 600,000 distinct CDR3 sequences, approximately 13% were seen once, and the ten largest hold about an eighth. The material was PBMCs, obtained on the day of the yellow fever booster vaccination. The source of these receptors is a man aged 25-40 years who received the YFV17D yellow fever vaccine.

This clonotype was detected only a few times. The chain uses TRBV20-1 and TRBJ2-3; 10 bases fit TRBD1. V was clipped by 3 bases and J by 6 bases; unmatched bases: 12. The CDR3 runs to 16 residues. Germline V lookup: CDR1 DFQATT, CDR2 SNEGSKA (reference sequence). In DNA form, the CDR3 reads TGCAGTGCTAGGAGTTCGGGGACAGGGGTGGCGGATACGCAGTATTTT. Amino acid sequence: CSARSSGTGVADTQYF.

The chain combines TRBV4-3 with TRBJ2-2, with 8 bases matching TRBD1. Germline V gene lookup returns CDR1 LGHNA and CDR2 YSLEER. The CDR3 sequence is 17 residues long. Losses at the gene ends were 0 bases for V and 0 bases for J; bases not matched to a gene: 3. This chain's CDR3 is CASSQDAGGTNTGELFF. The CDR3 nucleotides read TGCGCCAGCAGCCAAGACGCAGGGGGCACGAACACCGGGGAGCTGTTTTTT.

V is TRBV7-9 and J is TRBJ2-3; D is unresolved. The CDR3 is made up of 12 amino acids. Per germline, CDR1 SEHNR and CDR2 FQNEAQ (reference sequence). The V gene lost 2 bases and the J gene lost 7 bases, with 7 bases spanning the gap. CDR3 residues: CASSLPMNTQYF. The CDR3 DNA reads as TGTGCCAGCAGCTTACCCATGAATACGCAGTATTTT. Supplemented by reference TRBV7-9 and TRBJ2-3, the full variable domain reads DTGVSQNPRHKITKRGQNVTFRCDPISEHNRLYWYRQTLGQGPEFLTYFQNEAQLEKSRLLSDRFSAERPKGSFSTLEIQRTEQGDSAMYLCASSLPMNTQYFGPGTRLTVL.

The chain couples TRBV28 to TRBJ2-3; D is perhaps TRBD2 (6 bases). The CDR3 contains 15 residues. V lost 5 bases to trimming and J lost 2 bases, with 14 bases between them. CDR1 is MDHEN and CDR2 is SYDVKM in the germline V gene. The CDR3: CASSPSGLTTDTQYF. In DNA form, the CDR3 reads TGTGCCAGCAGTCCATCGGGACTCACCACAGATACGCAGTATTTT.

This clonotype has a handful of counts. The chain couples TRBV5-5 to TRBJ1-1; D unresolved. Per germline, CDR1 SGHKS and CDR2 YYEKEE (reference sequence). The CDR3 covers 14 residues. V was cut by 1 base and J by 1 base, with 8 bases left in between. The CDR3 region is CASSLRDGNTEAFF. CDR3 nucleotides: TGTGCCAGCAGCTTGCGGGATGGGAACACTGAAGCTTTCTTT.

The rearrangement uses TRBV5-4 and TRBJ2-3, with D perhaps given as TRBD1 or TRBD2 (5 bases each). The V end lost 4 bases, the J end lost 2 bases, and 11 bases lay between the germline ends. Germline V gene sequence: CDR1 SGHNT, CDR2 YYREEE (reference sequence). The CDR3 has 14 residues. CDR3: CASSQGPHTDTQYF. Written as DNA, the CDR3 is TGTGCCAGCAGCCAGGGACCGCACACAGATACGCAGTATTTT.

Many counts were recorded for this clonotype. The rearrangement uses TRBV10-3 and TRBJ2-2; 7 bases map to TRBD2. V lost 0 bases, J lost 3 bases, and 10 bases stayed unmatched. Germline assignment: CDR1 ENHRY and CDR2 SYGVKD. The CDR3 is 18 amino acids. The CDR3, as DNA: TGTGCCATCAGTGAGTCCGGTGAGGCGGGAGTTCACACCGGGGAGCTGTTTTTT. It translates to CAISESGEAGVHTGELFF.

This clonotype was detected only a few times. The rearrangement uses TRBV7-2 and TRBJ1-1; D not resolved. This CDR3 contains 13 residues. The germline gives CDR1 SGHTA, CDR2 FQGNSA. Trimming cost V 8 bases and J 0 bases, with 10 bases left between them. CDR3: CASQQSLNTEAFF. The CDR3 region has the DNA TGTGCCAGCCAACAGTCCCTGAACACTGAAGCTTTCTTT.

This clonotype was seen a single time. The genes are TRBV5-5 and TRBJ2-1; TRBD1 agrees at 7 bases. Germline V gene data show CDR1 as SGHKS and CDR2 as YYEKEE (reference sequence). The CDR3 runs to 16 residues. Trimming cost V 3 bases and J 7 bases; bases outside gene matches: 13. This chain's CDR3 is CASSSQGQGVRNEQFF. In nucleotides, the CDR3 is TGTGCCAGCAGCTCGCAGGGCCAGGGGGTGAGGAATGAGCAGTTCTTC.

This clonotype was observed many times. The chain links TRBV12-3 or TRBV12-4 to TRBJ1-5; no clear D gene. There are 12 residues in the CDR3. Trimming removed 4 bases at V and 4 bases at J, with 5 bases between. The CDR3 DNA follows: TGTGCCAGCAGTTATCCGAATCAGCCCCAGCATTTT. This encodes CASSYPNQPQHF.

J is TRBJ2-2 and V is TRBV7-9; 7 bases are shared with TRBD2. Germline V gives CDR1 SEHNR, CDR2 FQNEAQ (reference sequence). The length of the CDR3 is 14 residues. J lost 4 bases, V lost 1 base, and 0 bases had no gene match. The DNA for the CDR3 is TGTGCCAGCAGCTTAGAGCGGGGCACCGGGGAGCTGTTTTTT. It specifies CASSLERGTGELFF.

The V call is TRBV4-3, the J call TRBJ2-5, with 12 bases matching TRBD1. Germline lookup yields CDR1 LGHNA and CDR2 YSLEER. The trim removed 1 base at V and 5 bases at J, leaving 5 bases unmatched. CDR3 length: 16 residues. CDR3 in DNA: TGCGCCAGCAGCCAAGGGGGACAGGGGGCGTCGGAGACCCAGTACTTC. Protein product: CASSQGGQGASETQYF.

This clonotype showed up just a few times. DNA for the CDR3: TGCAGTGCTAGTCCCCGTGCCGGGACTAGCTCTATTTCCTACGAGCAGTACTTC. Translating it yields CSASPRAGTSSISYEQYF. The chain employs TRBV20-1 and TRBJ2-7; 9 bases line up with TRBD2. The CDR3 covers 18 residues. The V segment lost 3 bases and the J segment 1 base; nucleotides outside the gene matches: 16. Germline CDR1 reads DFQATT; CDR2 reads SNEGSKA (reference sequence).

The V and J genes are TRBV24-1 and TRBJ2-6; 7 bases line up with TRBD2. CDR1 is KGHDR, CDR2 SFDVKD, per germline. This CDR3 is built from 13 residues. V shed 4 bases, J shed 8 bases, and the junction held 1 base outside the gene matches. In DNA, the CDR3 is TGTGCCACCAGTGACGGGGGGACCAACGTCCTGACTTTC. The encoded protein is CATSDGGTNVLTF.

The chain employs TRBV7-9 and TRBJ1-1, with D perhaps TRBD1 (5 bases). Germline V gene sequence: CDR1 SEHNR, CDR2 FQNEAQ (reference sequence). CDR3 length equals 15 residues. V gave up 6 bases and J gave up 1 base, with 15 bases separating them. The CDR3 is CASSLSSGQNTEAFF. The CDR3 DNA reads as TGTGCCAGCAGTCTCTCATCCGGACAGAACACTGAAGCTTTCTTT.

CDR3 sequence reads: CASLREFTEAFF. The CDR3 coding sequence is TGTGCCAGCTTGAGGGAGTTCACTGAAGCTTTCTTT. This chain links TRBV2 with TRBJ1-1, with no clear D. Germline assignment: CDR1 SNHLY and CDR2 FYNNEI. V was clipped by 8 bases and J by 4 bases, with 11 bases between them. The length of the CDR3 is 12 residues. Drawing the rest from reference TRBV2 and TRBJ1-1, the complete variable domain is EPEVTQTPSHQVTQMGQEVILRCVPISNHLYFYWYRQILGQKVEFLVSFYNNEISEKSEIFDDQFSVERPDGSNFTLKIRSTKLEDSAMYFCASLREFTEAFFGQGTRLTVV.

The chain employs TRBV20-1 and TRBJ2-4; a possible D gene is TRBD1 (6 bases). The germline V gene has CDR1 DFQATT and CDR2 SNEGSKA (reference sequence). This CDR3 has 13 residues. Deletions cut 6 bases from V and 6 bases from J, with 15 bases between. CDR3 sequence: CSAPPGQRNIQYF. The DNA of the CDR3 is TGCAGTGCCCCCCCGGGACAAAGAAACATTCAGTACTTC.

The chain combines TRBV7-6 with TRBJ2-1, with TRBD2 matching 8 bases. Germline V gene sequence: CDR1 SGHVS, CDR2 FNYEAQ. V trimming: 4 bases; J trimming: 3 bases; junction bases outside the gene matches: 5. The CDR3 is 15 amino acids. CDR3 sequence (DNA): TGTGCCAGCAGCTATACTAGCGGCCTCTACAATGAGCAGTTCTTC. Amino acid sequence: CASSYTSGLYNEQFF.

The chain combines TRBV10-2 with TRBJ2-1; D is unresolved. Between the trimmed V and J ends, which lost 7 bases and 1 base, there was a span of 8 bases. Germline V gene lookup returns CDR1 WSHSY and CDR2 SAAADI. The CDR3 covers 13 residues. CDR3 DNA: TGCGCCAGCATAGGTTTTTCCTACAATGAGCAGTTCTTC. The encoded protein is CASIGFSYNEQFF.

The genes are TRBV5-1 and TRBJ2-7, with D maybe TRBD1 (5 bases). Germline V CDR1 and CDR2: SGHRS, YFSETQ. The CDR3 has 15 residues. The V and J ends lost 4 bases and 2 bases respectively, with 16 bases between them. The CDR3 loop is CASSPTLGVAYEQYF. The CDR3 region has the DNA TGCGCCAGCAGCCCGACTCTAGGGGTAGCCTACGAGCAGTACTTC.

This clonotype was recorded a few times. The genes are TRBV14 and TRBJ2-7; TRBD2 matches at 7 bases. V lost 1 base, J lost 3 bases, and 6 bases stayed unmatched. The CDR3 is 15 residues long. From germline, CDR1 is SGHDN and CDR2 FVKESK. CDR3 sequence (DNA): TGTGCCAGCAGCCAAGCGTTTGGGACTAACTACGAGCAGTACTTC. As protein: CASSQAFGTNYEQYF. Based on the CDR3 plus reference TRBV14 and TRBJ2-7, the full variable domain is EAGVTQFPSHSVIEKGQTVTLRCDPISGHDNLYWYRRVMGKEIKFLLHFVKESKQDESGMPNNRFLAERTGGTYSTLKVQPAELEDSGVYFCASSQAFGTNYEQYFGPGTRLTVT.